These 20 T cell receptor beta chains came from one sample sequenced in a study of tumor-infiltrating lymphocytes in primary liver carcinoma. TCR beta cDNA was made from 400 to 500 ng total RNA with a constant-region primer. Nested multiplex PCR, run for three rounds with slightly modified ARM-PCR, yielded TCR beta libraries. Two initial PCR rounds of about 11 cycles each paired TRBV1-TRBV30 forward primers with a C-beta reverse primer. TCRdb used MiXCR to reprocess the multiplex PCR reads, holding one entry per CDR3 protein. The sample has 25,000 to 35,000 distinct CDR3 sequences; about 79% are singletons. Co-extraction of RNA and DNA was performed on about 19-33 mg of unsorted bulk tissue. The specimen sequenced was liver tumor tissue from sampling region 5. Subset denoted: tumor region T5, tumor centre. Receptor source: a man in his forties or fifties with primary liver carcinoma and hepatitis B virus infection.

This clonotype was seen only a few times. Germline and junction disagree at one end, which may indicate a read error. V is TRBV7-9 and J is TRBJ2-7; 7 bases line up with TRBD1. The CDR3 has 14 amino acids. CDR1 SEHNR and CDR2 FQNEAQ come from the germline V gene (reference sequence). The CDR3 region is CASSEDRATYERYF. The CDR3, as DNA: TGTGCCAGCAGTGAAGACAGGGCAACCTACGAGCGGTACTTC.

Comment on this clonotype: Relative to the germline gene, one junction end is altered; a read error may explain this. The chain links TRBV11-2 to TRBJ2-5; maybe TRBD2 (6 bases). Germline CDR1 SGHAT, CDR2 FQNNGV. The CDR3 runs to 16 residues. The CDR3 region is CAGSQTPGGGKETKYF. CDR3 bases: TGTGCCGGCAGCCAAACACCTGGTGGGGGGAAAGAGACCAAGTACTTC.

Comment on this clonotype: The junction and the germline gene differ at one end; a read error may be behind it. The chain combines TRBV11-2 with TRBJ2-2; 10 bases match TRBD2. Germline-derived CDR1 and CDR2 are SGHAT and FQNNGV. The CDR3 covers 16 residues. CDR3 nucleotide sequence: TGTGCAAGCAGCTTAGTGGCGCTAGCGGGAGCTGGGGAGCTGTTTTTT. Amino acid sequence: CASSLVALAGAGELFF.

V gene TRBV7-9 combines with J gene TRBJ2-7; D is unresolved. Trimming pared 5 bases from V and 5 bases from J, leaving 10 bases between. The CDR3 consists of 12 residues. CDR1 SEHNR and CDR2 FQNEAQ come from the germline V gene (reference sequence). CDR3 residues: CASSLLRDEQYF. The CDR3 nucleotides read TGTGCCAGCAGCCTTCTTCGGGACGAGCAGTACTTC.

As to this clonotype: One junction end does not reproduce the germline sequence, and a read error may be involved. The chain couples TRBV10-3 to TRBJ1-5, with a weak D call TRBD1 (5 bases). The CDR3 is 14 amino acids. CDR1 and CDR2 (germline): ENHRY, SYGVKD. The CDR3 nucleotides read TGTGCTATCAGTGAGTATGGGGGTGATCAGCCCCAGCATTTT. It translates to CAISEYGGDQPQHF.

As for this clonotype: A junction end diverges from the germline sequence, so it may reflect a read error. J is TRBJ2-5 and V is TRBV10-2; the D is unclear. CDR3 size: 16 residues. Germline V gene lookup returns CDR1 WSHSY and CDR2 SAAADI. The CDR3 nucleotides are TGCGCAAGCACCCTGTGGACCTATACTCCCCTGGAGACCCAGTACTTC. As protein: CASTLWTYTPLETQYF.

This chain links TRBV6-1 with TRBJ2-1; 9 positions agree with TRBD2. With V trimmed by 7 bases and J by 7 bases, 8 bases remained unmatched. Germline values: CDR1 MNHNS, CDR2 SASEGT. This CDR3 has 14 residues. The CDR3 loop reads CASIIAGVGNEQFF. In DNA form, the CDR3 reads TGTGCCAGCATCATAGCGGGAGTTGGGAATGAGCAGTTCTTC.

Regarding this clonotype: Sequence at one end of the junction differs from germline and may be a read error. The chain has TRBV10-3 and TRBJ1-5; D remains unclear. This CDR3 has 14 residues. Germline lookup yields CDR1 ENHRY and CDR2 SYGVKD. This chain's CDR3 is CAISEYESDQPQHF. In DNA form, the CDR3 reads TGTGCCATCAGCGAGTATGAGAGCGATCAGCCTCAGCATTTT.

The chain recombines TRBV14 with TRBJ2-1, with D hard to call. Deletions cut 3 bases from V and 7 bases from J, with 13 bases between. Germline V gives CDR1 SGHDN, CDR2 FVKESK. The CDR3 is made up of 14 amino acids. The CDR3 is CASSQGIVSNEQFF. In DNA, the CDR3 is TGTGCCAGCAGCCAGGGGATTGTGAGTAATGAGCAGTTCTTC.

This clonotype turned up a few times. Relative to the germline gene, one junction end is altered; a read error may explain this. This rearrangement joins TRBV14 to TRBJ2-7; D call uncertain. Germline V CDR1 and CDR2: SGHDN, FVKESK. The CDR3 spans 14 residues. CDR3 sequence (DNA): TGTGCCGGCAGCCAAGGGCGGAGCTGGGGCGAGCAGTACTTC. It translates to CAGSQGRSWGEQYF.

Regarding this clonotype: A much larger clonotype is one base distant, so this may be a read error. Because it lacks the conserved phenylalanine or tryptophan at the end, this CDR3 is likely a read error. The rearrangement links TRBV24-1 to TRBJ2-1; 9 nucleotides match TRBD2. Per germline, CDR1 KGHDR and CDR2 SFDVKD. The V segment lost 1 base and the J segment 9 bases; nucleotides outside the gene matches: 12. This CDR3 comprises 17 residues. CDR3 amino acids: CATSDLEGASGISEQFI. The CDR3 bases are TGTGCCACCAGTGATTTAGAAGGGGCTAGCGGGATAAGTGAGCAGTTCATC.

This clonotype was counted ten times or more. This sequence joins TRBV5-6 and TRBJ1-6, with D perhaps TRBD1 (6 bases). Germline V CDR1 and CDR2: SGHDT, YYEEEE. The germline V and J ends were trimmed by 0 bases and 7 bases, with 11 bases remaining between them. CDR3 length: 15 amino acids. In DNA, the CDR3 is TGTGCCAGCAGCTTGGTTGGACAGCGCAATTCACCCCTCCACTTT. Translating it yields CASSLVGQRNSPLHF.

To note about this clonotype: A junction boundary mismatches the germline segment, possibly from a read error. The V call is TRBV11-2, the J call TRBJ2-7; 9 bases match TRBD1. Germline assignment: CDR1 SGHAT and CDR2 FQNNGV. This CDR3 is built from 16 residues. The CDR3: CVSGFIQGAIHNEQYF. CDR3 DNA: TGTGTCAGCGGCTTCATACAGGGGGCTATACATAACGAGCAGTACTTC.

For this clonotype: At one boundary the junction diverges from the germline segment, which might be a read error. V usage is TRBV11-1 and J usage is TRBJ2-2; 7 bases agree with TRBD1. Germline assignment: CDR1 SGHAT and CDR2 FQDESV (reference sequence). The CDR3 has 14 residues. The CDR3, as DNA: TGTGCCAACAGCTTTACAGGGGTTGCCGGGGAGCTTTTTTTT. Translation: CANSFTGVAGELFF. Complete variable domain (other parts from reference TRBV11-1 and TRBJ2-2): EAEVAQSPRYKITEKSQAVAFWCDPISGHATLYWYRQILGQGPELLVQFQDESVVDDSQLPKDRFSAERLKGVDSTLKIQPAELGDSAMYLCANSFTGVAGELFFGEGSRLTVL.

This clonotype qualifies as medium-sized. The chain couples TRBV7-9 to TRBJ2-7; TRBD1 matches 9 bases. Germline CDR1 SEHNR, CDR2 FQNEAQ (reference sequence). J gave up 2 bases and V 2 bases, and 13 bases lay outside the gene matches. The CDR3 has 18 amino acids. Here the CDR3 reads CASSLYGRRDRETYEQYF. The CDR3 DNA reads as TGTGCCAGCAGCTTATATGGCCGACGGGACAGGGAAACCTACGAGCAGTACTTC. The complete variable domain, with remaining parts taken from reference TRBV7-9 and TRBJ2-7, reads DTGVSQNPRHKITKRGQNVTFRCDPISEHNRLYWYRQTLGQGPEFLTYFQNEAQLEKSRLLSDRFSAERPKGSFSTLEIQRTEQGDSAMYLCASSLYGRRDRETYEQYFGPGTRLTVT.

Points on this clonotype: Relative to the germline gene, one junction end is altered; a read error may explain this. The V call is TRBV10-3, the J call TRBJ2-7; D may be TRBD1 (5 bases). This CDR3 is 12 amino acids long. Per the germline V gene, CDR1 is ENHRY and CDR2 is SYGVKD. The CDR3 here is CSISEAGQEQYF. The DNA of the CDR3 is TGTTCCATCAGTGAAGCCGGACAAGAGCAATACTTC.

This clonotype is classed as medium-sized. The V and J genes are TRBV29-1 and TRBJ2-1, with D hard to call. Trimming took off 5 bases at V and 6 bases at J, with 5 bases between the two ends. Germline values: CDR1 SQVTM, CDR2 ANQGSEA. This CDR3 has 10 residues. The CDR3 reads CSVYRNEQFF. The CDR3 bases are TGCAGCGTTTACCGCAATGAGCAGTTCTTC.

The chain uses TRBV6-2 or TRBV6-3 and TRBJ2-7; either TRBD1 or TRBD2 may supply D (6 bases each). Trimming cost V 5 bases and J 2 bases, with 10 bases left between them. The CDR3 consists of 13 residues. The germline CDR1 and CDR2 sequences are MNHEY and SVGEGT. CDR3 loop: CASSRRDTYEQYF. For the CDR3, the DNA is TGTGCCAGCAGTCGGCGGGACACCTACGAGCAGTACTTC.

This CDR3 is CASSPWDNYGYTF. The CDR3 nucleotides are TGTGCCAGCAGCCCTTGGGACAACTATGGCTACACCTTC. The chain carries TRBV7-2 and TRBJ1-2; tentatively, D is TRBD1 (5 bases). The CDR3 contains 13 residues. V was pared by 5 bases and J by 2 bases, with 9 bases between. Per germline, CDR1 SGHTA and CDR2 FQGNSA. Together with reference TRBV7-2 and TRBJ1-2, the CDR3 gives the full variable domain: GAGVSQSPSNKVTEKGKDVELRCDPISGHTALYWYRQSLGQGLEFLIYFQGNSAPDKSGLPSDRFSAERTGGSVSTLTIQRTQQEDSAVYLCASSPWDNYGYTFGSGTRLTVV.

Regarding this clonotype: The junction differs from germline at one of its ends, possibly a read error. The chain couples TRBV4-1 to TRBJ1-1; D gene unclear. CDR3 length equals 13 residues. Germline CDR1 and CDR2: MGHRA and YSYEKL. The CDR3 sequence is CASSRDIGTEAFF. Written as DNA, the CDR3 is TGCGCTAGCAGCCGGGATATAGGGACTGAAGCTTTCTTT.